A selection of T cell receptor beta chains follows, all from one sample in a study of cytomegalovirus exposure and HLA in healthy donors. TCRdb's copy holds only in-frame clones and misses some; the assay was immunoSEQ multiplex PCR. The sample lists approximately 97,000 clones; about 94% were seen once. Sequencing was done on a sample of PBMCs. The receptors stem from a woman under 30 in good health and CMV-seronegative. Each CDR3 is given with its conserved first and last residue. Each record gives: CDR3 protein, CDR3 DNA, clone size, D gene, J gene, V gene. A D gene is named only where the DNA matches it firmly. Part of the rows lack a size; the others show once, few, many or a class for expanded clones.

CDR3 protein: CASSTYGLAGGQEQYF
CDR3 DNA: TGTGCCAGCAGCACATACGGACTAGCGGGAGGACAGGAGCAGTACTTC
clone size: .
D gene: TRBD2
J gene: TRBJ2-7
V gene: TRBV25-1

CDR3 protein: CAWSKADRRREKLFF
CDR3 DNA: TGTGCCTGGAGTAAGGCGGACAGGAGGCGTGAAAAACTGTTTTTT
clone size: .
D gene: TRBD1
J gene: TRBJ1-4
V gene: TRBV30

CDR3 protein: CASRGRTGGNTEAFF
CDR3 DNA: TGTGCCAGCAGGGGTCGGACAGGGGGTAACACTGAAGCTTTCTTT
clone size: once
D gene: TRBD1
J gene: TRBJ1-1
V gene: TRBV2

CDR3 protein: CAWSKGTGVGLGLFF
CDR3 DNA: TGTGCCTGGAGTAAGGGGACAGGGGTGGGGTTGGGACTGTTTTTT
clone size: .
D gene: TRBD1
J gene: TRBJ1-4
V gene: TRBV30

CDR3 protein: CASSILQVIVFF
CDR3 DNA: TGTGCCAGCAGTATACTCCAGGTAATCGTTTTCTTT
clone size: .
D gene: .
J gene: TRBJ1-1
V gene: TRBV6-5

CDR3 protein: CASSPREWFMSTGELFF
CDR3 DNA: TGTGCCAGCTCACCAAGAGAGTGGTTCATGAGCACCGGGGAGCTGTTTTTT
clone size: .
D gene: .
J gene: TRBJ2-2
V gene: TRBV18

CDR3 protein: CASSLGGNNNEQFF
CDR3 DNA: TGCGCCAGCAGCTTGGGCGGGAACAACAATGAGCAGTTCTTC
clone size: .
D gene: .
J gene: TRBJ2-1
V gene: TRBV5-1

CDR3 protein: CASSVEGWDEQFF
CDR3 DNA: TGTGCCAGCAGCGTAGAGGGGTGGGATGAGCAGTTCTTC
clone size: .
D gene: .
J gene: TRBJ2-1
V gene: TRBV9

CDR3 protein: CASSPQETASYEQYF
CDR3 DNA: TGTGCCAGCTCACCACAGGAAACAGCCTCCTACGAGCAGTACTTC
clone size: .
D gene: .
J gene: TRBJ2-7
V gene: TRBV18

CDR3 protein: CASSFRGIPTDTQYF
CDR3 DNA: TGTGCCAGCAGCTTTCGGGGTATTCCCACAGATACGCAGTATTTT
clone size: .
D gene: .
J gene: TRBJ2-3
V gene: TRBV7-9

CDR3 protein: CSVVSDYGYTF
CDR3 DNA: TGCAGCGTTGTGTCCGACTATGGCTACACCTTC
clone size: .
D gene: .
J gene: TRBJ1-2
V gene: TRBV29-1

CDR3 protein: CASSPRGSRTDTQYF
CDR3 DNA: TGCGCCAGCAGCCCACGGGGTAGCCGCACAGATACGCAGTATTTT
clone size: .
D gene: .
J gene: TRBJ2-3
V gene: TRBV4-1

CDR3 protein: CAWITGSYNEQFF
CDR3 DNA: TGTGCCTGGATTACCGGGTCCTACAATGAGCAGTTCTTC
clone size: .
D gene: .
J gene: TRBJ2-1
V gene: TRBV30

CDR3 protein: CATGEGVTEAFF
CDR3 DNA: TGTGCCACGGGGGAAGGGGTCACTGAAGCTTTCTTT
clone size: .
D gene: .
J gene: TRBJ1-1
V gene: TRBV19

CDR3 protein: CATFDTDSNYGYTF
CDR3 DNA: TGTGCCACTTTCGACACGGATTCTAACTATGGCTACACCTTC
clone size: .
D gene: .
J gene: TRBJ1-2
V gene: TRBV10-3

CDR3 protein: CASYLDTGNEKLFF
CDR3 DNA: TGTGCCAGCTACTTGGACACCGGAAATGAAAAACTGTTTTTT
clone size: few
D gene: .
J gene: TRBJ1-4
V gene: TRBV2

CDR3 protein: CASTSGLSSYNEQFF
CDR3 DNA: TGTGCCAGCACTAGCGGGCTGAGCTCCTACAATGAGCAGTTCTTC
clone size: .
D gene: TRBD2
J gene: TRBJ2-1
V gene: TRBV9

CDR3 protein: CASSITGNANTGELFF
CDR3 DNA: TGTGCCAGCAGCATCACAGGGAACGCGAACACCGGGGAGCTGTTTTTT
clone size: once
D gene: .
J gene: TRBJ2-2
V gene: TRBV9

CDR3 protein: CASSLSGETQYF
CDR3 DNA: TGTGCCAGCAGCTTATCCGGTGAGACCCAGTACTTC
clone size: .
D gene: .
J gene: TRBJ2-5
V gene: TRBV7-6

CDR3 protein: CASSLRRGPLNTEAFF
CDR3 DNA: TGTGCCAGCAGCTTGAGGCGGGGGCCCCTTAACACTGAAGCTTTCTTT
clone size: .
D gene: .
J gene: TRBJ1-1
V gene: TRBV5-4

CDR3 protein: CASTGQGPFYEQYF
CDR3 DNA: TGCGCCAGCACTGGACAGGGACCCTTCTACGAGCAGTACTTC
clone size: .
D gene: TRBD1
J gene: TRBJ2-7
V gene: TRBV10-2

CDR3 protein: CASSPQGQGVYYGYTF
CDR3 DNA: TGTGCCAGCAGTCCCCAGGGACAGGGGGTTTACTATGGCTACACCTTC
clone size: .
D gene: TRBD1
J gene: TRBJ1-2
V gene: TRBV6-6

CDR3 protein: CASSLPAGLAKNIQYF
CDR3 DNA: TGTGCCAGCAGTTTACCGGCGGGGCTAGCCAAAAACATTCAGTACTTC
clone size: .
D gene: .
J gene: TRBJ2-4
V gene: TRBV28

CDR3 protein: CASSVGDSSNYGYTF
CDR3 DNA: TGTGCCAGCAGCGTAGGGGACAGCAGTAACTATGGCTACACCTTC
clone size: once
D gene: TRBD1
J gene: TRBJ1-2
V gene: TRBV9

CDR3 protein: CASSRAWTDTTNEKLFF
CDR3 DNA: TGTGCCAGCAGCCGAGCGTGGACAGATACAACTAATGAAAAACTGTTTTTT
clone size: .
D gene: .
J gene: TRBJ1-4
V gene: TRBV7-9

CDR3 protein: CASSSSRDRAAYEQYF
CDR3 DNA: TGCGCCAGCAGCTCCTCCCGAGACAGGGCTGCCTACGAGCAGTACTTC
clone size: once
D gene: TRBD1
J gene: TRBJ2-7
V gene: TRBV5-1

CDR3 protein: CASSFAAWSSYNEQFF
CDR3 DNA: TGTGCCAGCAGCTTCGCCGCCTGGAGCTCCTACAATGAGCAGTTCTTC
clone size: .
D gene: .
J gene: TRBJ2-1
V gene: TRBV7-2

CDR3 protein: CASSPGTRTSGNEQFF
CDR3 DNA: TGCGCCAGCAGCCCCGGGACTAGGACATCGGGCAATGAGCAGTTCTTC
clone size: .
D gene: TRBD2
J gene: TRBJ2-1
V gene: TRBV10-2

CDR3 protein: CSARGAGVADTQYF
CDR3 DNA: TGCAGCGCCAGGGGAGCGGGAGTAGCAGATACGCAGTATTTT
clone size: .
D gene: TRBD2
J gene: TRBJ2-3
V gene: TRBV29-1

CDR3 protein: CASSPPPGLAGEGDTQYF
CDR3 DNA: TGTGCCAGCAGCCCACCCCCAGGATTGGCGGGAGAGGGGGATACGCAGTATTTT
clone size: .
D gene: TRBD2
J gene: TRBJ2-3
V gene: TRBV7-8

CDR3 protein: CASSIGGTDTQYF
CDR3 DNA: TGTGCCAGTAGTATCGGGGGGACAGATACGCAGTATTTT
clone size: .
D gene: TRBD2
J gene: TRBJ2-3
V gene: TRBV19

CDR3 protein: CAWSVLGGYGYTF
CDR3 DNA: TGTGCCTGGAGTGTATTGGGAGGCTATGGCTACACCTTC
clone size: once
D gene: .
J gene: TRBJ1-2
V gene: TRBV30

CDR3 protein: CASSFTASGANVLTF
CDR3 DNA: TGTGCCAGCAGTTTCACAGCCTCTGGGGCCAACGTCCTGACTTTC
clone size: .
D gene: .
J gene: TRBJ2-6
V gene: TRBV28

CDR3 protein: CATLDGGAEGTDTQYF
CDR3 DNA: TGTGCCACCCTAGACGGGGGGGCAGAAGGCACAGATACGCAGTATTTT
clone size: once
D gene: TRBD2
J gene: TRBJ2-3
V gene: TRBV19

CDR3 protein: CASSLSASGDQETQYF
CDR3 DNA: TGTGCCAGCAGTTTATCAGCTAGCGGAGATCAAGAGACCCAGTACTTC
clone size: .
D gene: TRBD2
J gene: TRBJ2-5
V gene: TRBV27

CDR3 protein: CASSQGVRGTYNEQFF
CDR3 DNA: TGCGCCAGCAGCCAAGGTGTGCGGGGGACCTACAATGAGCAGTTCTTC
clone size: .
D gene: TRBD2
J gene: TRBJ2-1
V gene: TRBV4-3

CDR3 protein: CASSHAWGEREAYEQYF
CDR3 DNA: TGCGCCAGCAGCCATGCCTGGGGTGAGCGGGAGGCGTACGAGCAGTACTTC
clone size: .
D gene: TRBD2
J gene: TRBJ2-7
V gene: TRBV4-1

CDR3 protein: CAISEAPDRGKETQYF
CDR3 DNA: TGTGCCATCAGTGAGGCCCCGGACAGGGGAAAGGAGACCCAGTACTTC
clone size: .
D gene: TRBD1
J gene: TRBJ2-5
V gene: TRBV10-3

CDR3 protein: CASSGPGLVYNEQFF
CDR3 DNA: TGTGCCAGCAGCGGACCGGGACTAGTATACAATGAGCAGTTCTTC
clone size: .
D gene: TRBD2
J gene: TRBJ2-1
V gene: TRBV9

CDR3 protein: CASSLSGFGETQYF
CDR3 DNA: TGCGCCAGCAGCTTGTCAGGGTTTGGGGAGACCCAGTACTTC
clone size: .
D gene: .
J gene: TRBJ2-5
V gene: TRBV5-1

CDR3 protein: CASSLGAYNEQFF
CDR3 DNA: TGCGCCAGCAGCTTGGGGGCGTACAATGAGCAGTTCTTC
clone size: .
D gene: .
J gene: TRBJ2-1
V gene: TRBV5-1

CDR3 protein: CAISNTGQGGLDGYTF
CDR3 DNA: TGTGCCATCAGTAATACCGGACAGGGAGGACTCGATGGCTACACCTTC
clone size: .
D gene: TRBD1
J gene: TRBJ1-2
V gene: TRBV10-3

CDR3 protein: CASRPQGDYGYTF
CDR3 DNA: TGTGCCAGCAGACCTCAGGGGGACTATGGCTACACCTTC
clone size: .
D gene: TRBD1
J gene: TRBJ1-2
V gene: TRBV4-2

CDR3 protein: CASSPPNVAGMSYEQYF
CDR3 DNA: TGTGCCAGCTCACCTCCGAATGTAGCGGGGATGTCCTACGAGCAGTACTTC
clone size: .
D gene: TRBD2
J gene: TRBJ2-7
V gene: TRBV18

CDR3 protein: CASSLVEGSNEKLFF
CDR3 DNA: TGTGCCAGCAGCTTAGTGGAGGGGTCTAATGAAAAACTGTTTTTT
clone size: .
D gene: .
J gene: TRBJ1-4
V gene: TRBV7-9

CDR3 protein: CASSVGVSGDTYNEQFF
CDR3 DNA: TGTGCCAGCAGCGTGGGGGTCAGCGGGGATACCTACAATGAGCAGTTCTTC
clone size: .
D gene: TRBD2
J gene: TRBJ2-1
V gene: TRBV5-8

CDR3 protein: CASSQQPYSPNTEAFF
CDR3 DNA: TGCGCCAGCAGCCAACAACCCTATAGCCCTAACACTGAAGCTTTCTTT
clone size: .
D gene: .
J gene: TRBJ1-1
V gene: TRBV4-3

CDR3 protein: CASSYRGETQYF
CDR3 DNA: TGTGCCAGCAGTTATAGGGGAGAGACCCAGTACTTC
clone size: .
D gene: .
J gene: TRBJ2-5
V gene: TRBV6-5

CDR3 protein: CASSQGPGRGVTGGYTF
CDR3 DNA: TGCGCCAGCAGCCAAGGTCCAGGCAGGGGGGTAACGGGTGGCTACACCTTC
clone size: .
D gene: TRBD1
J gene: TRBJ1-2
V gene: TRBV4-1

CDR3 protein: CASSSTGNGYTF
CDR3 DNA: TGTGCCAGCAGCTCTACAGGGAATGGCTACACCTTC
clone size: .
D gene: .
J gene: TRBJ1-2
V gene: TRBV7-9

CDR3 protein: CSVEAWGGSYEQYF
CDR3 DNA: TGCAGCGTTGAAGCTTGGGGGGGGTCCTACGAGCAGTACTTC
clone size: once
D gene: TRBD2
J gene: TRBJ2-7
V gene: TRBV29-1

CDR3 protein: CASSQAIQGVHTDTQYF
CDR3 DNA: TGTGCCAGCAGCCAAGCTATACAGGGGGTCCACACAGATACGCAGTATTTT
clone size: .
D gene: TRBD1
J gene: TRBJ2-3
V gene: TRBV4-2

CDR3 protein: CASSGTSGRAGELFF
CDR3 DNA: TGTGCCAGCAGTGGGACTAGCGGGAGAGCCGGGGAGCTGTTTTTT
clone size: .
D gene: TRBD2
J gene: TRBJ2-2
V gene: TRBV6-1

CDR3 protein: CATVGGQILSGANVLTF
CDR3 DNA: TGTGCCACCGTGGGGGGACAGATCCTCTCTGGGGCCAACGTCCTGACTTTC
clone size: .
D gene: .
J gene: TRBJ2-6
V gene: TRBV2

CDR3 protein: CASSRGQGAAEAFF
CDR3 DNA: TGCGCCAGCAGCCGCGGACAGGGGGCAGCTGAAGCTTTCTTT
clone size: .
D gene: TRBD1
J gene: TRBJ1-1
V gene: TRBV5-1

CDR3 protein: CAWSAFRRTARNYNEQFF
CDR3 DNA: TGTGCCTGGAGCGCATTTAGAAGGACAGCACGGAACTACAATGAGCAGTTCTTC
clone size: .
D gene: .
J gene: TRBJ2-1
V gene: TRBV30

CDR3 protein: CASSVVGLAGTEAFF
CDR3 DNA: TGTGCCAGCAGCGTAGTAGGCCTAGCGGGCACTGAAGCTTTCTTT
clone size: .
D gene: .
J gene: TRBJ1-1
V gene: TRBV9

CDR3 protein: CASSPAGSHYEQYF
CDR3 DNA: TGCGCCAGCAGCCCTGCGGGTTCCCATTACGAGCAGTACTTC
clone size: .
D gene: .
J gene: TRBJ2-7
V gene: TRBV4-1

CDR3 protein: CASSSLEGQPQHF
CDR3 DNA: TGTGCCAGCAGCTCACTGGAGGGGCAGCCCCAGCATTTT
clone size: .
D gene: .
J gene: TRBJ1-5
V gene: TRBV7-2

CDR3 protein: CAGSRDNEKLFF
CDR3 DNA: TGTGCCGGATCTCGGGATAATGAAAAACTGTTTTTT
clone size: .
D gene: .
J gene: TRBJ1-4
V gene: TRBV7-9